This entry is about one TCR beta chain. Its matching antigen is unknown. Primers for the PCR totalled 60 Vbeta and 13 Jbeta. TCRdb's copy holds only in-frame clones and misses some; the assay was immunoSEQ multiplex PCR. Counted here are fewer than 250,000 clones, 60% to 85% occurring once; the ten biggest clones make up approximately 1.1%. This specimen belongs to a study of cytomegalovirus exposure and HLA in healthy donors. Points from the study as a whole: It was only CMV serostatus that was available as immune exposure information.

Per the germline V gene, CDR1 is SGHNT and CDR2 is YYREEE (reference sequence). The CDR3 sequence is 15 residues long. V trimming: 3 bases; J trimming: 1 base; junction bases outside the gene matches: 5. Sequences were obtained from PBMCs. The sequence came from a woman aged 40 to 55 in good health and CMV-seronegative. J is TRBJ2-7 and V is TRBV5-4, with TRBD1 matching 9 bases. The CDR3 is CASSSGGTGSYEQYF. The CDR3 region has the DNA TGTGCCAGCAGCTCCGGCGGGACAGGGTCCTACGAGCAGTACTTC.